A selection of T cell receptor beta chains follows, all from one sample in a study of T cell responses to AZD1222 COVID-19 vaccine. Libraries were prepared by immunoSEQ multiplex PCR; TCRdb keeps only in-frame clonotypes and omits some of them. The sample includes some 100,000 clones, around 87% seen only once; the top ten take around 3.8%. The input for sequencing was peripheral blood, taken on day 0 of MenACWY control vaccination. These receptors were taken from an adult in good health. Both conserved end residues are part of each CDR3. The D gene is left open where the match is weak. The listing skips clone size in some rows; elsewhere it reads once, few, many or a size class.

clone_size	v_call	j_call	d_call	cdr3_aa	cdr3_nt
NA	TRBV5-6	TRBJ2-1	TRBD2	CASSLESGGANEQFF	TGTGCCAGCAGCTTGGAAAGCGGGGGGGCGAATGAGCAGTTCTTC
NA	TRBV19	TRBJ1-1	NA	CASKWRSDTEAFF	TGTGCCAGTAAATGGCGGTCGGACACTGAAGCTTTCTTT
NA	TRBV3-1/TRBV3-2	TRBJ2-3	NA	CASSQVLPGTDTQYF	TGTGCCAGCAGCCAGGTCCTCCCCGGCACAGATACGCAGTATTTT
NA	TRBV2	TRBJ2-7	NA	CASRDRTAAYEQYF	TGTGCCAGCAGGGACCGGACAGCCGCCTACGAGCAGTACTTC
once	TRBV12-3/TRBV12-4	TRBJ2-3	NA	CASSLGSTDTQYF	TGTGCCAGCAGTTTGGGGAGCACAGATACGCAGTATTTT
NA	TRBV6-2/TRBV6-3	TRBJ1-2	NA	CASSYPTATSANYGYTF	TGTGCCAGCAGTTACCCGACCGCGACTTCAGCTAACTATGGCTACACCTTC
NA	TRBV4-3	TRBJ1-4	NA	CASSPLRGEGEKLFF	TGCGCCAGCAGCCCACTACGGGGGGAGGGTGAAAAACTGTTTTTT
NA	TRBV29-1	TRBJ1-4	TRBD1	CSAYGSRGETNEKLFF	TGCAGCGCTTATGGTAGCAGGGGGGAAACTAATGAAAAACTGTTTTTT
NA	TRBV3-1/TRBV3-2	TRBJ2-5	NA	CASFSETQYF	TGTGCCAGCTTTTCTGAGACCCAGTACTTC
NA	TRBV9	TRBJ1-2	TRBD1	CASGQDYGYTF	TGTGCCAGTGGACAGGACTATGGCTACACCTTC
NA	TRBV9	TRBJ2-3	TRBD2	CASSVGERELGTQYF	TGTGCCAGCAGCGTAGGGGAGCGGGAGTTAGGTACGCAGTATTTT
NA	TRBV10-3	TRBJ1-1	NA	CAISSTENTEAFF	TGTGCCATCAGTTCGACGGAGAACACTGAAGCTTTCTTT
NA	TRBV28	TRBJ2-1	NA	CASSRRGEQFF	TGTGCCAGCAGTAGACGGGGTGAGCAGTTCTTC
NA	TRBV6-5	TRBJ1-5	NA	CASTQANQPQHF	TGTGCCAGCACGCAGGCCAATCAGCCCCAGCATTTT
NA	TRBV7-2	TRBJ2-7	TRBD2	CASSFSGIAYEQYF	TGTGCCAGCAGCTTTAGCGGGATAGCCTACGAGCAGTACTTC
NA	TRBV27	TRBJ2-2	NA	CASSLDGSTGELFF	TGTGCCAGCAGTTTAGATGGGAGCACCGGGGAGCTGTTTTTT
NA	TRBV5-5	TRBJ2-7	NA	CASSSSERAYEQYF	TGTGCCAGCAGCTCGTCGGAAAGGGCCTACGAGCAGTACTTC
once	TRBV18	TRBJ2-3	NA	CASSPRGAVTGEQYF	TGTGCCAGCTCACCACGGGGGGCCGTTACGGGCGAGCAGTATTTT
NA	TRBV6-2/TRBV6-3	TRBJ2-7	NA	CASSPTTGFSYEQYF	TGTGCCAGCAGTCCGACCACAGGGTTCTCCTACGAGCAGTACTTC
NA	TRBV28	TRBJ2-1	NA	CASSLVGASSYNEQFF	TGTGCCAGCAGTTTGGTTGGTGCTAGCTCCTACAATGAGCAGTTCTTC
NA	TRBV9	TRBJ2-1	TRBD1	CASSPPTGQGAYNEQFF	TGTGCCAGCAGCCCGCCAACCGGGCAGGGGGCCTACAATGAGCAGTTCTTC
NA	TRBV7-9	TRBJ2-3	NA	CASSLAHSDTQYF	TGTGCCAGCAGCTTAGCACACTCAGATACGCAGTATTTT
NA	TRBV10-3	TRBJ2-3	NA	CAISESYTDTQYF	TGTGCCATCAGTGAGTCCTACACAGATACGCAGTATTTT
NA	TRBV18	TRBJ1-1	NA	CASSPLNGRNTEAFF	TGTGCCAGCTCACCATTAAATGGAAGGAACACTGAAGCTTTCTTT
NA	TRBV9	TRBJ1-6	NA	CASSPDAGNSPLHF	TGTGCCAGCAGCCCGGATGCCGGTAATTCACCCCTCCACTTT
NA	TRBV5-1	TRBJ1-1	NA	CASSLAAPQSTEAFF	TGCGCCAGCAGCTTGGCGGCGCCACAGAGCACTGAAGCTTTCTTT
once	TRBV4-1	TRBJ1-2	NA	CASSHGPNAGYTF	TGCGCCAGCAGCCATGGTCCCAATGCGGGCTACACCTTC
NA	TRBV5-1	TRBJ2-2	NA	CASSLRGPAGELFF	TGCGCCAGCAGCTTGCGGGGACCGGCCGGGGAGCTGTTTTTT
NA	TRBV28	TRBJ2-3	NA	CASSLTGLPSTDTQYF	TGTGCCAGCAGTCTAACGGGACTCCCTAGCACAGATACGCAGTATTTT
NA	TRBV5-1	TRBJ2-1	NA	CASSLGASYNEQFF	TGCGCCAGCAGCTTGGGGGCTAGCTACAATGAGCAGTTCTTC
NA	TRBV11-2	TRBJ2-7	NA	CASSPEVPPYEQYF	TGTGCCAGCAGCCCAGAGGTACCCCCCTACGAGCAGTACTTC
once	TRBV4-2	TRBJ2-3	TRBD2	CASSQARGGSTDTQYF	TGTGCCAGCAGCCAAGCCCGGGGGGGTAGCACAGATACGCAGTATTTT
NA	TRBV6-2/TRBV6-3	TRBJ2-2	TRBD2	CASSFPAASGRWNTGELFF	TGTGCCAGCAGTTTTCCTGCGGCTAGCGGGAGGTGGAACACCGGGGAGCTGTTTTTT